This T cell receptor (beta chain) was sequenced in a study of shared clonotypes between healthy human individuals. Study-level results: Of the naive CD4 clonotypes, about 5% were shared across a few donors.

About this clone itself: Its matching antigen is unknown.

The CDR3 has 15 residues. The germline V gene encodes CDR1 SGHAT and CDR2 FQNNGV. The trim removed 5 bases at V and 8 bases at J, leaving 14 bases unmatched. Original methodology: ImmunoSEQ output held junction-only sequences without quality scores, so filtering differed. Profiled with immunoSEQ multiplex PCR; TCRdb holds only in-frame clones, not every one. Clonal size and the V and J genes are those of that table, whereas D and trimming came from the DNA. The sample lists more than 2,000,000 clones, more than 85% occurring once. The chain combines TRBV11-2 with TRBJ1-2; the match to TRBD1 covers 7 bases. Sample: naive CD4+ T cells from PBMCs. Documented subset: CD45RA+ positively selected. The sequence came from a man between 18 and 29 years old in good health. Some clones in this sample may be carry-over from other donors' samples. Written as DNA, the CDR3 is TGTGCCAGCAGCCCCACGGGCGAGGGGGCTCAAGGCTACACCTTC. The encoded protein is CASSPTGEGAQGYTF.